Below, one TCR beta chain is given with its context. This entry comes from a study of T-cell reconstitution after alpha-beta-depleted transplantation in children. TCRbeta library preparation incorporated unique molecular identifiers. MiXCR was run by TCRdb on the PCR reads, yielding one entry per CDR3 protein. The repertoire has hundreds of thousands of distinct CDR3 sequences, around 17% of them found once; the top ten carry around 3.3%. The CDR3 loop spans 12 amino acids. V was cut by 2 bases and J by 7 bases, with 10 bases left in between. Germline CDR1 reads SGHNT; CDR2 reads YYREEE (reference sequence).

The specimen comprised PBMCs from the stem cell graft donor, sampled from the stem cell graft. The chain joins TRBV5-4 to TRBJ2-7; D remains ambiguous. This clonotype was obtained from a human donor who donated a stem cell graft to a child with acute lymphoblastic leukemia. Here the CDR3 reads CASSFKSGEQYF. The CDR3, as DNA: TGTGCCAGCAGCTTTAAATCCGGTGAGCAGTACTTC. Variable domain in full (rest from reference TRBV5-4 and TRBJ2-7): ETGVTQSPTHLIKTRGQQVTLRCSSQSGHNTVSWYQQALGQGPQFIFQYYREEENGRGNFPPRFSGLQFPNYSSELNVNALELDDSALYLCASSFKSGEQYFGPGTRLTVT.